These 26 T cell receptor beta chains share one sample of origin, sequenced in a study of blood T cell repertoires in COVID-19. Assay: immunoSEQ multiplex PCR; the TCRdb copy retains only in-frame clones and omits some. Here the sample spans some 210,000 clones, 80% to 90% being singletons. The sample was peripheral blood. These receptors were obtained from a woman in her 70s with active or convalescent COVID-19.

The chain combines TRBV6-6 with TRBJ1-5; D call uncertain. The germline V and J ends were trimmed by 2 bases and 8 bases, with 7 bases remaining between them. CDR1 and CDR2 from the germline V gene are MNHNY and SVGAGI (reference sequence). This CDR3 contains 12 residues. The CDR3 loop is CASSYDTEPQHF. CDR3 in DNA: TGTGCCAGCAGTTACGATACGGAGCCCCAGCATTTT.

CDR3 DNA sequence: TGCAGTGCTAGTTACAGGGGGGGCGAGCAGTACTTC. Translating it yields CSASYRGGEQYF. The chain uses TRBV20-1 and TRBJ2-7, with D maybe TRBD1 (8 bases). Germline V lookup: CDR1 DFQATT, CDR2 SNEGSKA (reference sequence). The CDR3 loop spans 12 amino acids. Trimming cost V 3 bases and J 6 bases, with 12 bases left between them.

The chain recombines TRBV18 with TRBJ1-1, with D unresolved. Germline lookup yields CDR1 KGHSH and CDR2 LQKENI. Deletions cut 3 bases from V and 8 bases from J, with 13 bases between. CDR3 length equals 13 residues. CDR3 DNA: TGTGCCAGCTCACCGAGTATGAGTGTCGAAGCTTTCTTT. This gives the protein CASSPSMSVEAFF.

V is TRBV28 and J is TRBJ2-6; D perhaps matches TRBD2 (5 bases). With 6 bases removed from V and 0 bases from J, the gap between germline ends came to 9 bases. Germline V gene lookup returns CDR1 MDHEN and CDR2 SYDVKM. The CDR3 has 15 amino acids. The CDR3 bases are TGTGCCAGCAGCCGGGGTTCCTCTGGGGCCAACGTCCTGACTTTC. As protein: CASSRGSSGANVLTF.

The V and J genes are TRBV10-2 and TRBJ2-2; 14 bases are a match to TRBD2. V lost 3 bases to trimming and J lost 6 bases; unmatched junction nucleotides: 6. Germline loops: CDR1 WSHSY, CDR2 SAAADI. The CDR3 is 17 residues long. This CDR3 reads CASSERLAGGPAGELFF. The CDR3 DNA is TGCGCCAGCAGTGAAAGACTAGCGGGAGGGCCGGCCGGGGAGCTGTTTTTT.

V and J are TRBV4-1 and TRBJ2-7; 7 bases line up with TRBD1. The CDR3 is made up of 13 amino acids. Germline CDR1 is MGHRA and CDR2 is YSYEKL. V lost 6 bases to trimming and J lost 4 bases; unmatched junction nucleotides: 6. The CDR3 reads CASSQTGIYEQYF. The CDR3 DNA is TGCGCCAGCAGTCAGACAGGGATATACGAGCAGTACTTC.

The chain carries TRBV19 and TRBJ1-1; 9 positions match TRBD1. The V segment lost 6 bases and the J segment 5 bases; nucleotides outside the gene matches: 10. Germline values: CDR1 LNHDA, CDR2 SQIVND (reference sequence). The CDR3 sequence is 15 residues long. CDR3 sequence (DNA): TGTGCCAGTAGCCTACAGGGGGCGCCGGGGACTGAAGCTTTCTTT. Protein: CASSLQGAPGTEAFF.

The chain uses TRBV3-1 (or the pseudogene TRBV3-2) and TRBJ2-5, with D maybe TRBD1 (6 bases). CDR3 length: 12 amino acids. The V end lost 4 bases, the J end lost 10 bases, and 13 bases lay between the germline ends. The germline V gene encodes CDR1 LGHDT and CDR2 YNNKEL (reference sequence). The CDR3 loop reads CASSRTGLGQYF. The CDR3 DNA sequence: TGTGCCAGCAGCCGCACAGGGTTAGGCCAGTACTTC.

The gene calls are TRBV28 and TRBJ2-7; 12 nucleotides match TRBD1. V was pared by 7 bases and J by 9 bases, with 16 bases of the junction left unmatched. This CDR3 has 16 amino acids. Germline CDR1 reads MDHEN; CDR2 reads SYDVKM. The CDR3 protein is CASTEIPGQGAGSQYF. Here the CDR3 DNA reads TGTGCCAGCACCGAAATACCGGGACAGGGGGCCGGGTCGCAGTACTTC.

The chain is built from TRBV28 and TRBJ2-7, with 9 bases lining up with TRBD1. The CDR3 loop spans 15 amino acids. Trimming took 5 bases from V and 3 from J; bases not matched to a gene: 8. Germline V gene lookup returns CDR1 MDHEN and CDR2 SYDVKM. The CDR3 sequence is CASSGTGTGNYEQYF. The DNA for the CDR3 is TGTGCCAGCAGTGGGACAGGGACAGGAAACTACGAGCAGTACTTC.

The rearrangement links TRBV19 to TRBJ2-7, with 10 bases fitting TRBD1. Unmatched junction bases numbered 5, after V lost 8 bases and J lost 4 bases. CDR1 is LNHDA, CDR2 SQIVND, per germline (reference sequence). CDR3 length equals 13 residues. CDR3 bases: TGTGCCAGTTCCGGGACAGGGGTTTACGAGCAGTACTTC. It codes for CASSGTGVYEQYF.

V usage is TRBV3-1 (or the pseudogene TRBV3-2) and J usage is TRBJ1-2; TRBD1 is a possible D gene (6 bases). The germline V and J ends were trimmed by 5 bases and 2 bases, with 15 bases remaining between them. The V gene's germline CDR1 is LGHDT and CDR2 YNNKEL (reference sequence). The CDR3 has 15 residues. As DNA, the CDR3 is TGTGCCAGCAGCACACTCTCACAGGGAAACTATGGCTACACCTTC. This gives the protein CASSTLSQGNYGYTF.

In nucleotides, the CDR3 is TGTGCCAGCAGCGTAGGAGGCCAGAGTTTCTATGGCTACACCTTC. It translates to CASSVGGQSFYGYTF. The V and J genes are TRBV9 and TRBJ1-2, with D hard to call. CDR1 and CDR2 from the germline V gene are SGDLS and YYNGEE. V was clipped by 0 bases and J by 4 bases, with 13 bases between them. This CDR3 has 15 amino acids.

This chain connects TRBV19 to TRBJ2-2; 7 bases are a match to TRBD1. The CDR3 length is 19 residues. Germline V gives CDR1 LNHDA, CDR2 SQIVND (reference sequence). Trimming took 3 bases from V and 3 from J; bases not matched to a gene: 16. The CDR3 here is CASSMPRQGHLMHTGELFF. In nucleotides, the CDR3 is TGTGCCAGTAGTATGCCTAGACAGGGTCATCTTATGCACACCGGGGAGCTGTTTTTT.

Only one count was recorded for this clone. The rearrangement uses TRBV9 and TRBJ2-1; no clear D. This CDR3 is 15 amino acids long. The germline V gene has CDR1 SGDLS and CDR2 YYNGEE. V shed 4 bases and J shed 5 bases, with 16 bases lying between them. The CDR3 sequence is CASSFRLEFNNEQFF. As DNA, the CDR3 is TGTGCCAGCAGCTTTCGACTCGAGTTTAACAATGAGCAGTTCTTC.

In its sample, this clone was seen once. The rearrangement links TRBV7-3 to TRBJ2-1; tentative D call: TRBD2 (5 bases). V shed 2 bases and J shed 7 bases, with 15 bases lying between them. The CDR3 has 15 amino acids. Per germline, CDR1 SGHTA and CDR2 FQGTGA. The CDR3 nucleotides are TGTGCCAGCAGCTTAGATAGGACTGTGAATAATGAGCAGTTCTTC. It is translated as CASSLDRTVNNEQFF.

V gene TRBV19 combines with J gene TRBJ2-3; D might be TRBD2 (7 bases). Germline V gives CDR1 LNHDA, CDR2 SQIVND (reference sequence). The CDR3 spans 15 residues. V shed 9 bases and J shed 4 bases, with 20 bases lying between them. The CDR3 region is CASSASRGGSDTQYF. The CDR3 DNA reads as TGTGCCAGCTCGGCCTCTAGGGGGGGATCAGATACGCAGTATTTT.

The sample holds a few counts of this clone. This chain's CDR3 is CSVDNSGSVEQFF. For the CDR3, the DNA is TGCAGCGTTGATAATAGCGGGAGTGTTGAGCAGTTCTTC. The chain carries TRBV29-1 and TRBJ2-1, with 9 bases fitting TRBD2. V lost 3 bases and J lost 9; bases outside the gene matches: 6. Germline V gene lookup returns CDR1 SQVTM and CDR2 ANQGSEA. This CDR3 is built from 13 residues.

The gene calls are TRBV5-1 and TRBJ2-1, with a tentative D call TRBD2 (6 bases). The germline V gene encodes CDR1 SGHRS and CDR2 YFSETQ. V was cut by 3 bases and J by 4 bases, with 20 bases left in between. CDR3 size: 17 residues. The CDR3 region has the DNA TGCGCCAGCAGCTCCCCTCGAGTAGCGGAAATTTACAATGAGCAGTTCTTC. It yields the protein CASSSPRVAEIYNEQFF.

CDR3: CASKGQGNEKLFF. In nucleotides, the CDR3 is TGTGCCAGCAAGGGACAGGGTAATGAAAAACTGTTTTTT. The rearrangement joins TRBV25-1 to TRBJ1-4; the match to TRBD1 covers 9 bases. V shed 7 bases, J shed 4 bases, and the junction held 1 base outside the gene matches. The CDR3 runs to 13 residues. Looked up from germline, CDR1 is MGHDK and CDR2 is SYGVNS.

The chain employs TRBV5-6 and TRBJ1-5; 10 nucleotides agree with TRBD1. Unmatched junction bases numbered 9, after V lost 0 bases and J lost 9 bases. The CDR3 runs to 16 residues. The germline V gene encodes CDR1 SGHDT and CDR2 YYEEEE. The CDR3 sequence: CASSLGADRGRRPQHF. The DNA for the CDR3 is TGTGCCAGCAGCTTGGGGGCCGACAGGGGGCGGAGGCCCCAGCATTTT.

The chain carries TRBV7-3 and TRBJ2-2; 12 bases match TRBD2. CDR1 and CDR2 (germline): SGHTA, FQGTGA. The CDR3 is 15 amino acids. V was clipped by 5 bases and J by 7 bases; unmatched bases: 5. The CDR3 DNA follows: TGTGCCAGCAGCCCTACTAGCGGGAGGTTCGGGGAGCTGTTTTTT. Its translation: CASSPTSGRFGELFF.

J is TRBJ2-7 and V is TRBV15, with 7 bases fitting TRBD1. Looked up from germline, CDR1 is LNHNV and CDR2 is YYDKDF (reference sequence). V shed 2 bases, J shed 2 bases, and the junction held 3 bases outside the gene matches. The CDR3 runs to 14 residues. The CDR3 spells CATSRSGTAYEQYF. CDR3 DNA: TGTGCCACCAGCAGATCCGGGACAGCCTACGAGCAGTACTTC.

The table lists this clone with a few counts. The genes are TRBV28 and TRBJ1-5; 9 nucleotides agree with TRBD1. The CDR3 is 14 amino acids. The germline V gene encodes CDR1 MDHEN and CDR2 SYDVKM. V trimming: 9 bases; J trimming: 4 bases; junction bases outside the gene matches: 7. CDR3 coding DNA: TGTGCCAGTAAACTCGGACAGGGGAATCAGCCCCAGCATTTT. Encoded protein: CASKLGQGNQPQHF.

The J gene is TRBJ1-2, the V gene TRBV7-9; 7 positions match TRBD1. V shed 0 bases and J 4 bases; nucleotides not matched to a gene: 8. CDR1 is SEHNR, CDR2 FQNEAQ, per germline (reference sequence). The CDR3 spans 16 residues. The CDR3 spells CASSLAPDRQTYGYTF. The CDR3 DNA sequence: TGTGCCAGCAGCTTAGCCCCGGACAGGCAGACCTATGGCTACACCTTC.

The genes are TRBV29-1 and TRBJ2-3; 9 bases align to TRBD2. V trimming: 7 bases; J trimming: 7 bases; junction bases outside the gene matches: 15. The CDR3 sequence is 15 residues long. The germline V gene has CDR1 SQVTM and CDR2 ANQGSEA. The CDR3 region is CSGHRGLAGMNTQYF. The CDR3 DNA is TGCAGCGGCCACCGCGGCCTAGCGGGAATGAATACGCAGTATTTT.